One sample yielded the 29 T cell receptor beta chains listed below, sequenced in a study of shared clonotypes between healthy human individuals. Only in-frame clones appear in the TCRdb table, and some are missing; sequencing was by immunoSEQ multiplex PCR. The table has approximately 2.5 million clones, around 90% seen once; the top ten hold roughly 0.13%. The sample taken for sequencing was naive CD4+ T cells sorted from blood. Regarding subset: CD45RA+ positively selected. These receptors were taken from a man between 18 and 29 years old in good health.

The chain combines TRBV5-1 with TRBJ2-7, with TRBD1 identical over 7 bases. Looked up from germline, CDR1 is SGHRS and CDR2 is YFSETQ. There are 15 residues in the CDR3. V was pared by 0 bases and J by 6 bases, with 9 bases of the junction left unmatched. The DNA for the CDR3 is TGCGCCAGCAGCTTGGGGTCGACAGGGCCAATCGAGCAGTACTTC. Amino acid sequence: CASSLGSTGPIEQYF.

This sequence joins TRBV5-1 and TRBJ2-2; 7 positions agree with TRBD2. With V trimmed by 0 bases and J by 7 bases, 9 bases remained unmatched. In germline, CDR1 is SGHRS, CDR2 YFSETQ. The CDR3 runs to 16 residues. In nucleotides, the CDR3 is TGCGCCAGCAGCTTGGCCGTTGCTAGCGGTAACGGGGAGCTGTTTTTT. Translated, it gives CASSLAVASGNGELFF.

This clone was counted a single time. The chain has TRBV5-4 and TRBJ1-4; D remains unclear. The CDR3 is 14 amino acids. Per germline, CDR1 SGHNT and CDR2 YYREEE (reference sequence). Trimming pared 4 bases from V and 0 bases from J, leaving 7 bases between. CDR3 amino acids: CASSQFPTNEKLFF. The CDR3 region has the DNA TGTGCCAGCAGCCAGTTCCCAACTAATGAAAAACTGTTTTTT.

The rearrangement links TRBV5-5 to TRBJ2-5; TRBD2 agrees at 14 bases. Germline V CDR1 and CDR2: SGHKS, YYEKEE (reference sequence). The J segment lost 4 bases and the V segment lost 5 bases, leaving 10 bases of the junction unmatched. The CDR3 consists of 17 residues. This CDR3 reads CASSSGTSGRYGETQYF. The CDR3 DNA sequence: TGTGCCAGCAGTTCTGGGACTAGCGGGAGATATGGAGAGACCCAGTACTTC.

This rearrangement joins TRBV28 to TRBJ2-7, with D possibly TRBD2 on 5 matching bases. V lost 8 bases and J 2 bases, leaving 10 bases between the germline ends. Germline V gene sequence: CDR1 MDHEN, CDR2 SYDVKM. CDR3 length: 12 residues. CDR3 loop: CASGRGTYEQYF. In DNA form, the CDR3 reads TGTGCCAGCGGTCGGGGTACCTACGAGCAGTACTTC. The whole variable domain, remainder taken from reference TRBV28 and TRBJ2-7, is DVKVTQSSRYLVKRTGEKVFLECVQDMDHENMFWYRQDPGLGLRLIYFSYDVKMKEKGDIPEGYSVSREKKERFSLILESASTNQTSMYLCASGRGTYEQYFGPGTRLTVT.

Remarks on this clone: Different DNA sequences within this sample yield the same CDR3. This sequence joins TRBV5-1 and TRBJ1-3; weak D call: TRBD1 (5 bases). The CDR3 has 15 amino acids. Trimming shortened V by 0 bases and J by 0 bases, and 7 bases separated the two germline ends. CDR1 SGHRS and CDR2 YFSETQ come from the germline V gene. The CDR3 here is CASSLVGGSGNTIYF. The CDR3 DNA reads TGCGCCAGCAGCTTGGTGGGGGGCTCTGGAAACACCATATATTTT.

This chain joins TRBV6-5 and TRBJ2-1; 7 nucleotides agree with TRBD2. The V gene's germline CDR1 is MNHEY and CDR2 SVGAGI. V trimming: 4 bases; J trimming: 7 bases; junction bases outside the gene matches: 10. The CDR3 spans 15 residues. The CDR3 coding sequence is TGTGCCAGCAGTTGGGCGGGAGTAATCTCGAATGAGCAGTTCTTC. Its translation is CASSWAGVISNEQFF.

The chain combines TRBV11-3 with TRBJ1-2; D is ambiguous. The germline V gene has CDR1 SGHNT and CDR2 YENEEA. V was clipped by 0 bases and J by 4 bases, with 6 bases between them. This CDR3 comprises 13 residues. The DNA for the CDR3 is TGTGCCAGCAGCTTAGAAAGCGGCTATGGCTACACCTTC. Translated, it gives CASSLESGYGYTF.

V gene TRBV6-1 combines with J gene TRBJ1-6, with D maybe TRBD1 (6 bases). Germline V lookup: CDR1 MNHNS, CDR2 SASEGT. The CDR3 contains 15 residues. Between the trimmed V and J ends, which lost 5 bases and 11 bases, there was a span of 19 bases. The CDR3 nucleotides read TGTGCCAGCAGTACCCATGCGACAGGAATAACACCCCTCCACTTT. Translation: CASSTHATGITPLHF.

The rearrangement joins TRBV7-9 to TRBJ1-3; weak D call: TRBD1 (5 bases). CDR3 length equals 16 residues. The germline gives CDR1 SEHNR, CDR2 FQNEAQ (reference sequence). Trimming removed 3 bases at V and 0 bases at J, with 12 bases between. CDR3 in DNA: TGTGCCAGCAGCTTGGGGGGACGGTTCTCTGGAAACACCATATATTTT. It is translated as CASSLGGRFSGNTIYF.

The V gene is TRBV11-3, the J gene TRBJ2-6, with unresolved D. Germline V lookup: CDR1 SGHNT, CDR2 YENEEA. Trimming removed 3 bases at V and 1 base at J, with 13 bases between. The CDR3 runs to 17 residues. As DNA, the CDR3 is TGTGCCAGCAGCTTTGGATGGGGTGGATCTGGGGCCAACGTCCTGACTTTC. This codes for CASSFGWGGSGANVLTF.

The chain is built from TRBV27 and TRBJ1-2; 9 bases map to TRBD1. Per the germline V gene, CDR1 is MNHEY and CDR2 is SMNVEV (reference sequence). The CDR3 runs 16 residues. Germline trimming cut 3 bases from V and 6 bases from J; bases unmatched to any gene: 11. The CDR3 sequence: CASSFATGGIMDGYTF. CDR3 DNA: TGTGCCAGCAGTTTCGCGACAGGGGGAATCATGGATGGCTACACCTTC.

The J gene is TRBJ2-1, the V gene TRBV9; 7 nucleotides agree with TRBD1. CDR3 length: 13 amino acids. Losses at the gene ends were 4 bases for V and 12 bases for J; bases not matched to a gene: 10. The germline gives CDR1 SGDLS, CDR2 YYNGEE. As DNA, the CDR3 is TGTGCCAGCAGCCCAAAACAGGGGCTGGGGCAGTTCTTC. The encoded protein is CASSPKQGLGQFF.

The rearrangement uses TRBV15 and TRBJ2-3; 8 nucleotides line up with TRBD2. J gave up 11 bases and V 3 bases, and 19 bases lay outside the gene matches. CDR3 length equals 17 residues. Germline V lookup: CDR1 LNHNV, CDR2 YYDKDF (reference sequence). The CDR3 bases are TGTGCCACCAGCAGGGTGCCGGGACTAGGAGAGGTAAGACGGCAGTATTTT. It translates to CATSRVPGLGEVRRQYF.

The chain uses TRBV19 and TRBJ2-7, with 9 bases that match TRBD1. The CDR3 extends over 16 amino acids. V gave up 7 bases and J gave up 2 bases; unmatched junction bases: 12. Germline loops: CDR1 LNHDA, CDR2 SQIVND (reference sequence). The CDR3 region has the DNA TGTGCCAGTACCAAAGACAGGGGGGCTGGGACCTACGAGCAGTACTTC. This translates into CASTKDRGAGTYEQYF.

This clone was observed a single time. V is TRBV29-1 and J is TRBJ2-1, with D possibly being TRBD2 (6 bases). Trimming pared 8 bases from V and 0 bases from J, leaving 14 bases between. The V gene's germline CDR1 is SQVTM and CDR2 ANQGSEA. CDR3 length: 14 amino acids. CDR3 coding DNA: TGCAGCTTATCCGGGACTCTCTCCTACAATGAGCAGTTCTTC. Amino acid sequence: CSLSGTLSYNEQFF.

Only one count was recorded for this clone. The rearrangement uses TRBV29-1 and TRBJ1-4; TRBD1 matches 7 bases. This CDR3 has 13 amino acids. Germline CDR1 SQVTM, CDR2 ANQGSEA. The junction had 4 bases not matched to a gene; V was cut back by 5 bases and J by 4 bases. CDR3 DNA sequence: TGCAGCGTTCTGACAGGGAATAATGAAAAACTGTTTTTT. Encoded protein: CSVLTGNNEKLFF. Full variable domain (outside the CDR3, taken from reference TRBV29-1 and TRBJ1-4): SAVISQKPSRDICQRGTSLTIQCQVDSQVTMMFWYRQQPGQSLTLIATANQGSEATYESGFVIDKFPISRPNLTFSTLTVSNMSPEDSSIYLCSVLTGNNEKLFFGSGTQLSVL.

The V and J genes are TRBV7-9 and TRBJ2-1, with 9 bases lining up with TRBD1. From germline, CDR1 is SEHNR and CDR2 FQNEAQ (reference sequence). J lost 6 bases, V lost 4 bases, and 7 bases had no gene match. There are 15 residues in the CDR3. The CDR3 DNA is TGTGCCAGCAGCTCCGAGACAGGGGGACGCAATGAGCAGTTCTTC. Protein: CASSSETGGRNEQFF.

The chain couples TRBV10-1 to TRBJ2-7; D call uncertain. V lost 10 bases and J lost 9, with 28 bases in between. The CDR3 is 15 amino acids. Germline CDR1 reads WNHNN; CDR2 reads SYGVQD (reference sequence). The CDR3 region is CAKSPASQYVTMQYF. In DNA, the CDR3 is TGCGCCAAGTCCCCCGCCAGTCAATACGTAACGATGCAGTACTTC.

Points on this clone: Other DNA sequences in this specimen translate into the identical CDR3. This chain joins TRBV5-1 and TRBJ2-1; 7 bases map to TRBD2. The CDR3 is 15 amino acids. The junction had 4 bases not matched to a gene; V was cut back by 4 bases and J by 0 bases. The germline gives CDR1 SGHRS, CDR2 YFSETQ. The CDR3 nucleotides are TGCGCCAGCAGCCCCGGGGGGAGCTCCTACAATGAGCAGTTCTTC. It translates to CASSPGGSSYNEQFF. The whole variable domain, remainder taken from reference TRBV5-1 and TRBJ2-1, is KAGVTQTPRYLIKTRGQQVTLSCSPISGHRSVSWYQQTPGQGLQFLFEYFSETQRNKGNFPGRFSGRQFSNSRSEMNVSTLELGDSALYLCASSPGGSSYNEQFFGPGTRLTVL.

The genes are TRBV27 and TRBJ1-6, with D possibly being TRBD1 (5 bases). The CDR3 loop spans 16 amino acids. The V and J ends lost 6 bases and 8 bases respectively, with 20 bases between them. CDR1 and CDR2 from the germline V gene are MNHEY and SMNVEV (reference sequence). In DNA, the CDR3 is TGTGCCAGCAGGCCAGACCAGGGTGAGTTCGATTCACCCCTCCACTTT. It yields the protein CASRPDQGEFDSPLHF.

The V call is TRBV9, the J call TRBJ1-4; 8 bases map to TRBD1. The germline gives CDR1 SGDLS, CDR2 YYNGEE. This CDR3 has 16 residues. V lost 3 bases and J lost 7; bases outside the gene matches: 11. The CDR3 protein is CASSAELQGVGEKLFF. CDR3 coding DNA: TGTGCCAGCAGCGCCGAGCTACAGGGGGTCGGTGAAAAACTGTTTTTT.

The chain has TRBV7-3 and TRBJ1-2, with D unresolved. The V gene lost 3 bases and the J gene lost 8 bases, with 13 bases spanning the gap. Germline CDR1 and CDR2: SGHTA and FQGTGA. This CDR3 is 13 amino acids long. The CDR3 spells CASSFAWKGGYTF. The CDR3 DNA is TGTGCCAGCAGCTTCGCATGGAAGGGCGGCTACACCTTC.

The chain uses TRBV11-2 and TRBJ2-7; D not certain. Trimming shortened V by 0 bases and J by 4 bases, and 7 bases separated the two germline ends. CDR3 length: 13 amino acids. Germline V gene sequence: CDR1 SGHAT, CDR2 FQNNGV. CDR3 sequence: CASSLDLRYEQYF. CDR3 sequence (DNA): TGTGCCAGCAGCTTAGATCTTCGTTACGAGCAGTACTTC.

This chain joins TRBV5-1 and TRBJ2-5; unclear D gene. In germline, CDR1 is SGHRS, CDR2 YFSETQ. The CDR3 has 15 amino acids. The ends were cut back, 0 bases at V and 4 bases at J, with 13 bases in the middle. CDR3 in amino acids: CASSLEGRKGETQYF. CDR3 nucleotides: TGCGCCAGCAGCTTGGAAGGAAGGAAGGGAGAGACCCAGTACTTC.

The V gene is TRBV27, the J gene TRBJ1-2; D is unresolved. V was shortened by 2 bases and J by 5 bases, with 15 bases between the two germline ends. The CDR3 has 15 amino acids. The germline V gene encodes CDR1 MNHEY and CDR2 SMNVEV (reference sequence). The CDR3 loop reads CASSLKPGREYGYTF. CDR3 in DNA: TGTGCCAGCAGTTTAAAGCCCGGACGCGAATATGGCTACACCTTC.

This clone was detected once. This chain links TRBV6-1 with TRBJ2-7; TRBD1 aligns across 8 bases. CDR1 is MNHNS, CDR2 SASEGT, per germline. With V trimmed by 2 bases and J by 4 bases, 4 bases remained unmatched. This CDR3 spans 14 amino acids. CDR3 nucleotide sequence: TGTGCCAGCAGTGAATGGACAGGGCTGTACGAGCAGTACTTC. Translation: CASSEWTGLYEQYF.

On this clone itself: One junction end does not reproduce the germline sequence, and a read error may be involved. The genes are TRBV28 and TRBJ2-2, with TRBD1 matching over 7 bases. Germline-derived CDR1 and CDR2 are MDHEN and SYDVKM. The CDR3 totals 17 residues. CDR3 coding DNA: TGTGCCGGCAGTTTTGCGACAGGGACCACGAACACCGGGGAGCTGTTTTTT. It translates to CAGSFATGTTNTGELFF. Filled out from reference TRBV28 and TRBJ2-2, the complete variable domain reads DVKVTQSSRYLVKRTGEKVFLECVQDMDHENMFWYRQDPGLGLRLIYFSYDVKMKEKGDIPEGYSVSREKKERFSLILESASTNQTSMYLCAGSFATGTTNTGELFFGEGSRLTVL.

The V call is TRBV28, the J call TRBJ2-1; 8 bases map to TRBD1. Trimming at V came to 2 bases and at J to 6 bases, leaving 6 bases not matched to a gene. Germline lookup yields CDR1 MDHEN and CDR2 SYDVKM. The CDR3 has 15 amino acids. The CDR3 nucleotides are TGTGCCAGCAGTTTAAGCCAGGGGGCAGTCAATGAGCAGTTCTTC. This encodes CASSLSQGAVNEQFF.